This TCR beta chain came from a study of T cell changes during pregnancy in multiple sclerosis. This CDR3 comprises 15 residues. Germline V gives CDR1 SGDLS, CDR2 YYNGEE. The ends were cut back, 4 bases at V and 2 bases at J, with 15 bases in the middle. The repertoire was sequenced with immunoSEQ multiplex PCR; TCRdb's copy has only in-frame clones and lacks some. Of 57,000 or so clones in the sample, nearly 90% were seen once. The J gene is TRBJ1-2, the V gene TRBV9; no reliable D call. The source was peripheral blood, collected in the first trimester of pregnancy. The sequence was obtained from a female donor with multiple sclerosis, enrolled in a pregnancy study. CDR3 sequence: CASSPLMGRNYGYTF. CDR3 DNA sequence: TGTGCCAGCAGCCCCTTGATGGGGAGGAACTATGGCTACACCTTC.